The rows below give T cell receptor beta chains drawn from one sample of a study of blood T cell repertoires in COVID-19. Profiling relied on immunoSEQ multiplex PCR, and the TCRdb table lists in-frame clones only, not all of them. This sample yields 150,000 to 200,000 clones, of which 86% are seen a single time; around 7% belongs to the top ten. Sequencing input: peripheral blood. These receptors all stem from a woman older than 75 in a cohort sampled during active or convalescent COVID-19. Both conserved end residues are part of each CDR3. D genes are given only for firm matches. Clone size is stated in some rows and not others, as once, few, many or a class when expanded.

j_gene,d_gene,v_gene,abundance,CDR3aa,CDR3nt
TRBJ2-1,TRBD2,TRBV2,many,CASSAWTSGRGKSDEQFF,TGTGCCAGCAGTGCCTGGACTAGCGGGAGGGGAAAAAGCGATGAGCAGTTCTTC
TRBJ1-1,TRBD1,TRBV11-2,-,CASSLDRGQGDAFF,TGTGCCAGCAGCTTAGATCGGGGACAGGGAGATGCTTTCTTT
TRBJ2-1,TRBD1,TRBV4-1,-,CASSPRTGFLSYNEQFF,TGCGCCAGCAGCCCTAGGACAGGGTTTCTCTCCTACAATGAGCAGTTCTTC
TRBJ1-2,TRBD1,TRBV3-1/TRBV3-2,many,CASSQAPGGNYGYTF,TGTGCCAGCAGCCAAGCCCCAGGGGGTAACTATGGCTACACCTTC
TRBJ2-3,TRBD2,TRBV5-4,once,CASSFTSGYTDTQYF,TGTGCCAGCAGCTTTACTAGCGGATACACAGATACGCAGTATTTT
TRBJ1-1,TRBD1,TRBV18,-,CASSQDRSFSEAFF,TGTGCCAGCTCTCAGGACAGGAGCTTTTCTGAAGCTTTCTTT
TRBJ2-1,TRBD2,TRBV29-1,once,CSVARLAGADEQFF,TGCAGCGTTGCTCGACTAGCGGGAGCGGATGAGCAGTTCTTC
TRBJ1-4,TRBD1,TRBV2,-,CASSRGTGDEKLFF,TGTGCCAGCAGTCGCGGGACAGGGGATGAAAAACTGTTTTTT
TRBJ2-5,TRBD2,TRBV7-2,-,CASSLSAGGEETQYF,TGTGCCAGCAGCTTATCCGCGGGGGGCGAGGAGACCCAGTACTTC
TRBJ2-4,-,TRBV10-2,once,CASTDTREFVAKNIQYF,TGCGCCAGCACCGACACCCGAGAGTTCGTAGCCAAAAACATTCAGTACTTC
TRBJ1-5,TRBD1,TRBV6-6,-,CASSSLTGGGSQPQHF,TGTGCCAGCAGTTCTCTGACAGGGGGCGGCAGTCAGCCCCAGCATTTT
TRBJ1-6,-,TRBV30,-,CAWTPQDSPLHF,TGTGCCTGGACGCCTCAGGATTCACCCCTCCACTTT
TRBJ1-2,TRBD1,TRBV7-9,-,CASSLGTDLTNYGYTF,TGTGCCAGCAGCCTCGGGACAGACTTGACTAACTATGGCTACACCTTC
TRBJ1-2,-,TRBV28,-,CASSFRGNYGYTF,TGTGCCAGCAGTTTTAGGGGGAACTATGGCTACACCTTC
TRBJ2-2,TRBD1,TRBV28,few,CASSPPTGGLNTGELFF,TGTGCCAGCAGTCCCCCTACAGGGGGCTTGAACACCGGGGAGCTGTTTTTT
TRBJ2-1,-,TRBV6-2/TRBV6-3,-,CASSFRDEQFF,TGTGCCAGCAGTTTCAGGGATGAGCAGTTCTTC
TRBJ1-1,-,TRBV5-4,-,CASSLGEDPGNGTEAFF,TGTGCCAGCAGCTTGGGGGAGGACCCAGGGAATGGCACTGAAGCTTTCTTT
TRBJ2-3,-,TRBV30,-,CAWSVRSSDTQYF,TGTGCCTGGAGTGTACGGAGTAGTGATACGCAGTATTTT
TRBJ2-3,-,TRBV28,-,CASSFGLSDTQYF,TGTGCCAGCAGTTTTGGCCTCTCGGATACGCAGTATTTT
TRBJ2-5,TRBD1,TRBV5-1,-,CASSWNSRRTGGLGETQYF,TGCGCCAGCAGCTGGAACAGTCGAAGGACAGGGGGCTTAGGAGAGACCCAGTACTTC
TRBJ2-3,TRBD1,TRBV9,-,CASSGPGTGDTDTQYF,TGTGCCAGCAGCGGACCCGGGACAGGGGACACAGATACGCAGTATTTT
TRBJ2-3,TRBD1,TRBV5-1,-,CASSPGQGTRTDTQYF,TGCGCCAGCAGCCCGGGACAGGGGACCCGCACAGATACGCAGTATTTT
TRBJ2-3,-,TRBV2,-,CASSWDFTDTQYF,TGTGCCAGCAGCTGGGACTTCACAGATACGCAGTATTTT
TRBJ2-4,-,TRBV5-1,-,CASSKGQQYPNIQYF,TGCGCCAGCAGCAAAGGACAGCAATACCCAAACATTCAGTACTTC
TRBJ2-5,TRBD1,TRBV28,once,CASSTLTGGLETQYF,TGTGCCAGCAGTACTCTGACAGGGGGGTTGGAGACCCAGTACTTC
TRBJ1-1,-,TRBV3-1/TRBV3-2,few,CASSQGFGQTEAFF,TGTGCCAGCAGCCAAGGGTTCGGACAGACAGAAGCTTTCTTT
TRBJ1-4,-,TRBV11-2,-,CASSSDRFEKLFF,TGTGCCAGCAGCTCAGACAGGTTTGAAAAACTGTTTTTT
TRBJ2-7,TRBD1,TRBV29-1,-,CSVKSGTGFYEQYF,TGCAGCGTCAAGTCCGGGACAGGCTTCTACGAGCAGTACTTC
TRBJ1-1,-,TRBV18,once,CASSPSEMNTEAFF,TGTGCCAGCTCACCATCCGAGATGAACACTGAAGCTTTCTTT
TRBJ1-1,TRBD1,TRBV28,-,CASSSGQVNTEAFF,TGTGCCAGCAGTTCTGGACAGGTGAACACTGAAGCTTTCTTT
TRBJ2-3,-,TRBV24-1,-,CATSDPGLGDTQYF,TGTGCCACCAGTGATCCAGGGCTCGGAGATACGCAGTATTTT
TRBJ1-5,-,TRBV3-1/TRBV3-2,-,CASSLGTSNQPQHF,TGTGCCAGCAGCCTGGGGACTTCCAATCAGCCCCAGCATTTT
TRBJ2-7,-,TRBV3-1/TRBV3-2,-,CASSQVAGAEQYF,TGTGCCAGCAGCCAAGTTGCAGGGGCCGAGCAGTACTTC
TRBJ2-7,TRBD2,TRBV6-2/TRBV6-3,-,CASSYPGAGGRYEQYF,TGTGCCAGCAGTTACCCGGGCGCGGGGGGCCGTTACGAGCAGTACTTC
TRBJ2-4,TRBD2,TRBV27,-,CASSLSGGVNIQYF,TGTGCCAGCAGTTTATCGGGGGGGGTAAACATTCAGTACTTC
TRBJ2-1,TRBD2,TRBV5-4,-,CASSLRGGRDEQFF,TGTGCCAGCAGCTTGAGGGGCGGGAGAGATGAGCAGTTCTTC
TRBJ1-1,-,TRBV6-1,-,CASSERLGLTEAFF,TGTGCCAGCAGTGAAAGATTGGGGCTCACTGAAGCTTTCTTT
TRBJ1-6,-,TRBV24-1,-,CATRIIQGLASPLHF,TGTGCCACCAGGATAATCCAGGGGTTGGCTTCACCCCTCCACTTT
TRBJ1-5,TRBD1,TRBV18,-,CASSPGTGHQPQHF,TGTGCCAGCTCACCGGGGACAGGGCATCAGCCCCAGCATTTT
TRBJ2-1,TRBD2,TRBV11-3,-,CASRGTSSYNEQFF,TGTGCCAGCAGGGGGACTAGCTCCTACAATGAGCAGTTCTTC
TRBJ2-1,TRBD1,TRBV27,-,CASSFGQGGYNEQFF,TGTGCCAGCAGTTTCGGACAGGGGGGCTACAATGAGCAGTTCTTC